What follows are 15 T cell receptor beta chains derived from one specimen sequenced in a study of cytomegalovirus exposure and HLA in healthy donors. The PCR employed 60 Vbeta primers together with 13 Jbeta primers. The table came from immunoSEQ multiplex PCR; TCRdb's copy has only in-frame clones and leaves some out. Here the sample spans approximately 180,000 clones, 70% to 90% being singletons. Input material: PBMCs. The receptors derive from a girl between 10 and 17 years old in good health and CMV-seropositive.

In the case of this clone: The sample contains more than one DNA sequence encoding this CDR3. V gene TRBV9 combines with J gene TRBJ1-2; D gene unclear. This CDR3 has 11 residues. V was clipped by 10 bases and J by 0 bases, with 7 bases between them. Germline assignment: CDR1 SGDLS and CDR2 YYNGEE. The CDR3 reads CAPAANYGYTF. The CDR3 nucleotides read TGTGCCCCCGCGGCTAACTATGGCTACACCTTC.

V is TRBV6-6 and J is TRBJ1-2, with D maybe TRBD1 (5 bases). The CDR3 contains 15 residues. Germline lookup yields CDR1 MNHNY and CDR2 SVGAGI (reference sequence). Trimming removed 7 bases from V and 5 bases from J, with 20 bases in between. CDR3 in amino acids: CASTTRGGEIYGYTF. CDR3 sequence (DNA): TGTGCCAGCACCACCCGGGGGGGAGAAATTTATGGCTACACCTTC.

The chain employs TRBV6-6 and TRBJ2-1; possible D gene TRBD1, 6 bases. V lost 7 bases, J lost 4 bases, and 17 bases lay in between. Germline CDR1 reads MNHNY; CDR2 reads SVGAGI (reference sequence). The CDR3 has 15 residues. The CDR3 sequence is CASTLTGILYNEQFF. In DNA, the CDR3 is TGTGCCAGCACCCTAACAGGGATACTTTACAATGAGCAGTTCTTC.

This chain connects TRBV7-9 to TRBJ1-2; TRBD1 aligns across 7 bases. The CDR3 sequence is 13 residues long. Germline V gene lookup returns CDR1 SEHNR and CDR2 FQNEAQ (reference sequence). The J segment lost 2 bases and the V segment lost 5 bases, leaving 2 bases of the junction unmatched. The CDR3 sequence: CASSVGQNYGYTF. The CDR3 bases are TGTGCCAGCAGCGTGGGACAGAACTATGGCTACACCTTC.

The J gene is TRBJ1-3, the V gene TRBV9; a weak D match, TRBD1 (6 bases). Germline V gene data show CDR1 as SGDLS and CDR2 as YYNGEE. The CDR3 runs to 15 residues. Trimming pared 4 bases from V and 2 bases from J, leaving 13 bases between. The CDR3 DNA is TGTGCCAGCAGCCCGGGGGGGGCGACTGGAAACACCATATATTTT. Protein: CASSPGGATGNTIYF.

V gene TRBV4-2 combines with J gene TRBJ2-3; weak D call: TRBD1 (6 bases). The CDR3 sequence is 15 residues long. Trimming stripped 4 bases from V and 2 bases from J, with 13 bases between. Germline CDR1 reads LGHNA; CDR2 reads YNFKEQ. CDR3 nucleotide sequence: TGTGCCAGCAGCCTAGGGGGATACAACACAGATACGCAGTATTTT. Its translation is CASSLGGYNTDTQYF.

The V call is TRBV2, the J call TRBJ2-2, with 7 positions matching TRBD2. Per the germline V gene, CDR1 is SNHLY and CDR2 is FYNNEI. V lost 6 bases to trimming and J lost 4 bases; unmatched junction nucleotides: 5. The CDR3 contains 14 residues. CDR3 sequence: CASSSGTFTGELFF. The CDR3 bases are TGTGCCAGCAGCAGCGGGACGTTCACCGGGGAGCTGTTTTTT.

The chain combines TRBV7-3 with TRBJ2-3, with 13 positions matching TRBD2. Trimming removed 5 bases from V and 1 base from J; junction bases left unmatched: 6. The CDR3 covers 17 residues. CDR1 is SGHTA and CDR2 is FQGTGA in the germline V gene. The CDR3 DNA reads TGTGCCAGCAGCAGAGACGGGACTAGCGGGGGCACAGATACGCAGTATTTT. It specifies CASSRDGTSGGTDTQYF.

The CDR3 region is CASSPEKNTEAFF. In nucleotides, the CDR3 is TGTGCCAGCTCACCAGAGAAGAACACTGAAGCTTTCTTT. The chain recombines TRBV18 with TRBJ1-1; no clear D. The V and J ends lost 2 bases and 1 base respectively, with 5 bases between them. Germline loops: CDR1 KGHSH, CDR2 LQKENI. The CDR3 runs to 13 residues.

This clone has only one observation. The chain recombines TRBV4-1 with TRBJ2-5, with TRBD2 matching over 14 bases. V was clipped by 5 bases and J by 2 bases; unmatched bases: 4. The CDR3 is 16 amino acids. Looked up from germline, CDR1 is MGHRA and CDR2 is YSYEKL. Here the CDR3 reads CASSGRLAGGQETQYF. The DNA for the CDR3 is TGCGCCAGCAGCGGCCGACTAGCGGGGGGGCAAGAGACCCAGTACTTC.

This clone has a handful of counts. This chain uses TRBV19 with TRBJ2-2; maybe TRBD2 (6 bases). Germline V lookup: CDR1 LNHDA, CDR2 SQIVND (reference sequence). Between the trimmed V and J ends, which lost 0 bases and 6 bases, there was a span of 26 bases. The CDR3 extends over 20 amino acids. CDR3 sequence (DNA): TGTGCCAGTAGTATAGATATCCGGGCAGGGAGGTTAGGGAGGCCCGGGGAGCTGTTTTTT. It codes for CASSIDIRAGRLGRPGELFF.

This chain uses TRBV9 with TRBJ2-5; possibly TRBD1 for D (6 bases). The CDR3 is made up of 13 amino acids. The V end lost 3 bases, the J end lost 5 bases, and 11 bases lay between the germline ends. The germline V gene encodes CDR1 SGDLS and CDR2 YYNGEE. The CDR3 spells CASSAGVSETQYF. The DNA for the CDR3 is TGTGCCAGCAGCGCAGGGGTCTCGGAGACCCAGTACTTC.

This clone turned up a few times. The chain uses TRBV6-6 and TRBJ2-1; 7 bases match TRBD2. The V gene end was trimmed by 2 bases and the J gene end by 6 bases; junction bases not matched to a gene: 4. Germline V gene data show CDR1 as MNHNY and CDR2 as SVGAGI (reference sequence). The CDR3 contains 14 residues. The CDR3 loop is CASSYVPGGNEQFF. The DNA of the CDR3 is TGTGCCAGCAGTTACGTGCCGGGGGGCAATGAGCAGTTCTTC.

This clone was seen a single time. This chain uses TRBV5-4 with TRBJ1-2; 7 nucleotides align to TRBD1. From germline, CDR1 is SGHNT and CDR2 YYREEE (reference sequence). V was clipped by 4 bases and J by 1 base; unmatched bases: 16. The CDR3 loop spans 18 amino acids. Here the CDR3 reads CASSPPGQATPLNYGYTF. As DNA, the CDR3 is TGTGCCAGCAGCCCGCCCGGACAGGCGACACCCCTTAACTATGGCTACACCTTC.

The rearrangement links TRBV5-1 to TRBJ1-4; possible D gene TRBD1, 6 bases. The CDR3 consists of 16 residues. Germline V lookup: CDR1 SGHRS, CDR2 YFSETQ. The ends were cut back, 3 bases at V and 7 bases at J, with 19 bases in the middle. CDR3 residues: CASSWLPQGKSEKLFF. DNA for the CDR3: TGCGCCAGCAGCTGGCTCCCTCAGGGGAAGAGTGAAAAACTGTTTTTT.